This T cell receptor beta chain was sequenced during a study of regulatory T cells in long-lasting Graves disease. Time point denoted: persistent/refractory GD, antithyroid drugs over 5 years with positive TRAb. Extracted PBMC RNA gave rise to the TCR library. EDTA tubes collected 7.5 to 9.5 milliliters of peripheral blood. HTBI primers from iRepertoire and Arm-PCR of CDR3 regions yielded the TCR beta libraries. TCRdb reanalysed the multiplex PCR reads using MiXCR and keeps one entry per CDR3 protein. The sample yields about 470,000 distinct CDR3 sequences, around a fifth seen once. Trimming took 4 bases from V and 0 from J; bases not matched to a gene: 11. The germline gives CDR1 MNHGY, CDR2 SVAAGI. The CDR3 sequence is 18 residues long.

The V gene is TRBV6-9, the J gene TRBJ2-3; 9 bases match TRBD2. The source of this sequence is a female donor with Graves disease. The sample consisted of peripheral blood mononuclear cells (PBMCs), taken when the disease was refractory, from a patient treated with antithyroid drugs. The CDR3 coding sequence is TGTGCCAGCAGTTTCCGGCCTAGCGGGGTTTCTAGCACAGATACGCAGTATTTT. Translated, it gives CASSFRPSGVSSTDTQYF.